The 27 T cell receptor beta chains below all came from one sample that was sequenced in a study of PD-1 blockade in classical Hodgkin lymphoma. Time point in this sample: cycle 4 day 1 (C4D1), after 5 to 7 weeks of nivolumab. In every patient, relapse followed autologous stem cell transplantation, while exposure to brentuximab vedotin differed. The study purified CD4+ T cells from thawed PBMCs using magnetic negative selection. Assay used: immunoSEQ multiplex PCR; TCRdb lists only in-frame clones, some missing. The sample lists 30,000 to 35,000 clones; around four fifths were seen once. The source was CD4+ T cells from blood, collected before the fourth cycle of nivolumab. Receptor source: a human donor with classical Hodgkin lymphoma.

The rearrangement joins TRBV25-1 to TRBJ2-3; D gene uncertain. Germline CDR1 reads MGHDK; CDR2 reads SYGVNS. Trimming removed 2 bases at V and 3 bases at J, with 15 bases between. The CDR3 extends over 16 amino acids. The CDR3 DNA follows: TGTGCCAGCAGTGAAAGATCTAAGGAAGTAACAGATACGCAGTATTTT. This codes for CASSERSKEVTDTQYF.

The chain links TRBV5-1 to TRBJ1-1; no firm D call. This CDR3 spans 14 amino acids. The V end was cut by 1 base, the J end by 3 bases, with 10 bases between. In germline, CDR1 is SGHRS, CDR2 YFSETQ. CDR3 sequence (DNA): TGCGCCAGCAGCTTGCATCCCCCGGACACTGAAGCTTTCTTT. Residues: CASSLHPPDTEAFF.

This chain joins TRBV7-2 and TRBJ1-2, with unresolved D. CDR3 length: 12 residues. The germline CDR1 and CDR2 sequences are SGHTA and FQGNSA. The V gene lost 2 bases and the J gene lost 2 bases, with 3 bases spanning the gap. CDR3 residues: CASSLQNYGYTF. The CDR3 DNA reads TGTGCCAGCAGCTTACAGAACTATGGCTACACCTTC.

The genes are TRBV9 and TRBJ1-4, with D possibly TRBD1 on 5 matching bases. V was clipped by 1 base and J by 8 bases, with 12 bases between them. Germline V gene sequence: CDR1 SGDLS, CDR2 YYNGEE. CDR3 size: 14 residues. The CDR3 DNA reads as TGTGCCAGCAGCGTATCCAACAGGAACGAAAAACTGTTTTTT. This encodes CASSVSNRNEKLFF.

This chain links TRBV6-5 with TRBJ2-3; TRBD2 agrees at 9 bases. Per the germline V gene, CDR1 is MNHEY and CDR2 is SVGAGI. Losses at the gene ends were 7 bases for V and 6 bases for J; bases not matched to a gene: 11. The CDR3 is 15 residues long. The CDR3 spells CASTIGSGGMDTQYF. The CDR3 DNA reads as TGTGCCAGCACCATCGGTAGCGGGGGTATGGATACGCAGTATTTT.

The chain uses TRBV10-3 and TRBJ1-5; TRBD1 agrees at 8 bases. J gave up 6 bases and V 5 bases, and 9 bases lay outside the gene matches. Germline V CDR1 and CDR2: ENHRY, SYGVKD. There are 15 residues in the CDR3. CDR3 residues: CAISPTGQGGQPQHF. CDR3 in DNA: TGTGCCATCAGTCCAACAGGACAGGGAGGTCAGCCCCAGCATTTT.

The chain recombines TRBV10-2 with TRBJ1-2; no firm D call. This CDR3 is 13 amino acids long. Trimming pared 8 bases from V and 0 bases from J, leaving 10 bases between. The V gene's germline CDR1 is WSHSY and CDR2 SAAADI. CDR3 coding DNA: TGCGCCAGCCAGGAAGGGACTAACTATGGCTACACCTTC. Amino acid sequence: CASQEGTNYGYTF.

The CDR3 sequence is CASSTTGTTNTEAFF. CDR3 DNA: TGTGCCAGCAGTACAACCGGGACTACGAACACTGAAGCTTTCTTT. V and J are TRBV28 and TRBJ1-1; TRBD1 is a possible D gene (5 bases). Trimming removed 5 bases at V and 1 base at J, with 14 bases between. The CDR3 loop spans 15 amino acids. Germline CDR1 is MDHEN and CDR2 is SYDVKM.

This clone has only a few counts. The chain couples TRBV2 to TRBJ1-4; 7 bases map to TRBD1. Losses at the gene ends were 7 bases for V and 7 bases for J; bases not matched to a gene: 6. Germline CDR1 and CDR2: SNHLY and FYNNEI. CDR3 size: 13 residues. CDR3 residues: CASTPDRAEKLFF. In nucleotides, the CDR3 is TGTGCCAGCACCCCAGACAGGGCTGAAAAACTGTTTTTT.

The rearrangement joins TRBV11-3 to TRBJ2-2, with TRBD2 matching 8 bases. The CDR3 runs 14 residues. CDR1 and CDR2 from the germline V gene are SGHNT and YENEEA. With 4 bases clipped from V and 6 bases from J, the junction kept 4 bases outside the gene matches. The CDR3 here is CASSSTRGAGELFF. CDR3 bases: TGTGCCAGCAGCTCTACGCGGGGGGCCGGGGAGCTGTTTTTT. The complete variable domain, with remaining parts taken from reference TRBV11-3 and TRBJ2-2, reads EAGVVQSPRYKIIEKKQPVAFWCNPISGHNTLYWYLQNLGQGPELLIRYENEEAVDDSQLPKDRFSAERLKGVDSTLKIQPAELGDSAVYLCASSSTRGAGELFFGEGSRLTVL.

The J gene is TRBJ2-2, the V gene TRBV2; TRBD2 is a possible D gene (5 bases). This CDR3 region has 14 residues. Looked up from germline, CDR1 is SNHLY and CDR2 is FYNNEI. V was clipped by 4 bases and J by 6 bases, with 12 bases between them. The CDR3 is CASSGVARAGELFF. DNA for the CDR3: TGTGCCAGCAGTGGGGTAGCGCGCGCCGGGGAGCTGTTTTTT.

This sequence joins TRBV7-3 and TRBJ2-1; no definite D call. Trimming stripped 5 bases from V and 5 bases from J, with 16 bases between. CDR3 size: 15 residues. Germline values: CDR1 SGHTA, CDR2 FQGTGA. The CDR3 region has the DNA TGTGCCAGCAGCACAAACCGGGTCCCAGACAATGAGCAGTTCTTC. Its translation is CASSTNRVPDNEQFF.

The rearrangement uses TRBV2 and TRBJ1-3, with D possibly TRBD1 on 6 matching bases. The CDR3 spans 15 residues. The V gene lost 6 bases and the J gene lost 2 bases, with 14 bases spanning the gap. Germline lookup yields CDR1 SNHLY and CDR2 FYNNEI. This chain's CDR3 is CASSLGGNPGNTIYF. CDR3 DNA sequence: TGTGCCAGCAGCCTAGGGGGGAACCCTGGAAACACCATATATTTT.

J is TRBJ2-3 and V is TRBV5-1; a weak D match, TRBD2 (6 bases). V was trimmed by 4 bases and J by 1 base, leaving 19 bases between them. This CDR3 comprises 17 residues. In germline, CDR1 is SGHRS, CDR2 YFSETQ. CDR3 loop: CASSTDRDFFGTDTQYF. CDR3 sequence (DNA): TGCGCCAGCAGCACAGACCGGGACTTCTTCGGCACAGATACGCAGTATTTT.

In the case of this clone: A junction end diverges from the germline sequence, so it may reflect a read error. The rearrangement joins TRBV18 to TRBJ2-1, with a possible D match to TRBD2 (6 bases). This CDR3 has 12 amino acids. Germline V lookup: CDR1 KGHSH, CDR2 LQKENI. In DNA, the CDR3 is TGTGCCAGCTCACTACTAGCAAATGGGCAGTTCTTC. This gives the protein CASSLLANGQFF.

The chain has TRBV5-1 and TRBJ2-1; D tentatively reads TRBD1 or TRBD2 (6 bases each). Trimming stripped 0 bases from V and 13 bases from J, with 20 bases between. The length of the CDR3 is 15 residues. The germline V gene encodes CDR1 SGHRS and CDR2 YFSETQ. The CDR3 sequence is CASSLEAGDFLVQFF. CDR3 sequence (DNA): TGCGCCAGCAGCTTGGAGGCAGGGGACTTCCTCGTACAGTTCTTC.

This clone was found a few times. This chain uses TRBV11-3 with TRBJ2-7; D is perhaps TRBD1 (5 bases). This CDR3 has 14 residues. Germline assignment: CDR1 SGHNT and CDR2 YENEEA. Deletions cut 2 bases from V and 2 bases from J, with 10 bases between. CDR3 amino acids: CASSLSGRAYEQYF. The CDR3 nucleotides read TGTGCCAGCAGCTTATCGGGCAGGGCCTACGAGCAGTACTTC. The full variable domain, with the rest looked up from reference TRBV11-3 and TRBJ2-7, is EAGVVQSPRYKIIEKKQPVAFWCNPISGHNTLYWYLQNLGQGPELLIRYENEEAVDDSQLPKDRFSAERLKGVDSTLKIQPAELGDSAVYLCASSLSGRAYEQYFGPGTRLTVT.

Note on this clone: Other DNA sequences within the sample encode an identical CDR3. The chain joins TRBV5-1 to TRBJ2-7; TRBD1 matches 7 bases. The J segment lost 4 bases and the V segment lost 0 bases, leaving 7 bases of the junction unmatched. CDR3 size: 15 residues. CDR1 is SGHRS, CDR2 YFSETQ, per germline. The DNA for the CDR3 is TGCGCCAGCAGCTTGGTGACAGGGTTCGTTTACGAGCAGTACTTC. Encoded protein: CASSLVTGFVYEQYF.

This sequence joins TRBV5-1 and TRBJ2-3; 7 bases agree with TRBD1. V gave up 4 bases and J gave up 6 bases; unmatched junction bases: 11. The germline gives CDR1 SGHRS, CDR2 YFSETQ. The CDR3 is made up of 15 amino acids. Here the CDR3 DNA reads TGCGCCAGCAGCGGCCGTGGACAGGCGAGGGATACGCAGTATTTT. Amino acids: CASSGRGQARDTQYF.

The chain uses TRBV10-2 and TRBJ1-1; TRBD1 aligns across 7 bases. The CDR3 contains 17 residues. J lost 4 bases, V lost 0 bases, and 11 bases had no gene match. Germline V gene lookup returns CDR1 WSHSY and CDR2 SAAADI. The chain's CDR3 is CASSESGGASRGTEAFF. The CDR3 DNA sequence: TGCGCCAGCAGTGAGTCAGGGGGCGCTTCTCGGGGCACTGAAGCTTTCTTT.

This clone was seen only a few times. The CDR3 bases are TGTGCCATCAGTGAGTCTTTCCAGAACACTGAAGCTTTCTTT. It encodes CAISESFQNTEAFF. The J gene is TRBJ1-1, the V gene TRBV10-3; D gene unclear. Germline V CDR1 and CDR2: ENHRY, SYGVKD. The CDR3 is made up of 14 amino acids. The ends were cut back, 0 bases at V and 1 base at J, with 6 bases in the middle.

In the case of this clone: No conserved phenylalanine or tryptophan ends this CDR3, so it is likely a read error. It is unclear where the CDR3 begins or ends on the DNA, so no DNA is shown, and the CDR3 is as TCRdb lists it. The chain couples TRBV10-3 to TRBJ2-7. In germline, CDR1 is ENHRY, CDR2 SYGVKD. A total of 12 residues make up the CDR3, ends included. CDR3 sequence: CAISGTGPSLVL.

This clone was found once. The chain recombines TRBV5-6 with TRBJ2-7; TRBD1 matches 8 bases. CDR1 and CDR2 from the germline V gene are SGHDT and YYEEEE. The CDR3 is 15 amino acids. J was trimmed by 2 bases and V by 4 bases; bases with no gene match: 8. In DNA form, the CDR3 reads TGTGCCAGCAGCAGAGGACAGGGAATCACCTACGAGCAGTACTTC. It translates to CASSRGQGITYEQYF.

The CDR3 region is CASTRWSRQGGHYGYTF. The CDR3 DNA follows: TGTGCCAGCACCAGGTGGTCCCGACAGGGAGGTCACTATGGCTACACCTTC. The V and J genes are TRBV5-6 and TRBJ1-2, with 7 bases aligning to TRBD1. Per germline, CDR1 SGHDT and CDR2 YYEEEE. The trim removed 6 bases at V and 3 bases at J, leaving 17 bases unmatched. The CDR3 runs to 17 residues.

The count of this clone is one. The V gene is TRBV20-1, the J gene TRBJ2-7; D unclear. CDR1 DFQATT and CDR2 SNEGSKA come from the germline V gene (reference sequence). The CDR3 runs to 11 residues. V dropped 4 bases and J dropped 3 bases, with 7 bases sitting between them. The CDR3 bases are TGCAGTGCTACCCCTGACTACGAGCAGTACTTC. It encodes CSATPDYEQYF.

This clone was detected only once. The chain recombines TRBV7-2 with TRBJ2-5; TRBD2 matches at 14 bases. J gave up 4 bases and V 5 bases, and 6 bases lay outside the gene matches. The germline gives CDR1 SGHTA, CDR2 FQGNSA. The CDR3 contains 16 residues. CDR3 amino acids: CASSRSGLAGGETQYF. CDR3 DNA: TGTGCCAGCAGCAGAAGCGGACTAGCGGGGGGAGAGACCCAGTACTTC.

The chain employs TRBV28 and TRBJ2-3; 10 bases agree with TRBD2. The CDR3 spans 17 residues. V lost 4 bases, J lost 0 bases, and 7 bases stayed unmatched. Germline V gives CDR1 MDHEN, CDR2 SYDVKM. The CDR3: CASSSFKRGGSTDTQYF. DNA of the CDR3: TGTGCCAGCAGTTCCTTTAAGCGGGGGGGAAGCACAGATACGCAGTATTTT.